The T cell receptor (beta chain) under discussion was sequenced for a study of identical twins. Unique molecular identifiers were present on cDNA, and template switching added a universal primer site. TCRdb used MiXCR to reprocess the 5' RACE reads, holding one entry per CDR3 protein. The table records 650,000 to 800,000 distinct CDR3 sequences, roughly 8% of them present only once. V was cut by 2 bases and J by 2 bases, with 11 bases left in between. This CDR3 is built from 15 residues. The germline V gene encodes CDR1 ENHRY and CDR2 SYGVKD. The data also belong to a second study, concerning yellow fever vaccine responses in identical twins.

Sequences were obtained from PBMCs. The chain has TRBV10-3 and TRBJ2-3, with TRBD2 as a possible D gene (6 bases). This clonotype was sampled from a woman under 30 in good health. The DNA of the CDR3 is TGTGCCATCAGTGAGCCGGGACTCTCCACAGATACGCAGTATTTT. It encodes CAISEPGLSTDTQYF.